The 5 T cell receptor beta chains below all came from one sample that was sequenced in a study of regulatory T cells in long-lasting Graves disease. Investigators prepared the TCR beta libraries by applying iRepertoire HTBI primers and Arm-PCR of CDR3 regions. TCRdb reanalysed the multiplex PCR reads using MiXCR and keeps one entry per CDR3 protein. The table lists about 560,000 distinct CDR3 sequences, about 15% of them singletons. Time point specified: newly diagnosed GD, antithyroid drugs for less than 3 months. The authors made the TCR library using RNA they extracted from PBMCs. The sample was also linked to a second study, of T cells in Graves' hyperthyroidism and ophthalmopathy.

Specimen: peripheral blood mononuclear cells (PBMCs), collected at new diagnosis, from a patient treated with antithyroid drugs. These receptor sequences come from a man aged 18 to 35 with Graves disease.

The table lists this clonotype with a few counts. The V and J genes are TRBV5-4 and TRBJ1-5; a possible D gene is TRBD1 (6 bases). The V end lost 2 bases, the J end lost 7 bases, and 13 bases lay between the germline ends. The CDR3 runs 14 residues. The V gene's germline CDR1 is SGHNT and CDR2 YYREEE (reference sequence). The CDR3 here is CASSFWGASQPQHF. In DNA form, the CDR3 reads TGTGCCAGCAGCTTTTGGGGGGCCAGCCAGCCCCAGCATTTT. The variable domain in full, completed from reference TRBV5-4 and TRBJ1-5, reads ETGVTQSPTHLIKTRGQQVTLRCSSQSGHNTVSWYQQALGQGPQFIFQYYREEENGRGNFPPRFSGLQFPNYSSELNVNALELDDSALYLCASSFWGASQPQHFGDGTRLSIL.

Of note for this clonotype: A read error is possible here, since a much larger clone lies one base away. This chain uses TRBV7-2 with TRBJ2-1; D is possibly TRBD1 or TRBD2 (5 bases each). Germline V gene lookup returns CDR1 SGHTA and CDR2 FQGNSA. This CDR3 spans 18 amino acids. The CDR3 region has the DNA TGTGCCAGCAGCTTAGCGCTAAGAGGGGCAAGCACCTACAATGAGCGGTTCTTC. Translating it yields CASSLALRGASTYNERFF.

This rearrangement joins TRBV3-1 to TRBJ1-5; D is undetermined. The CDR3 spans 15 residues. The V end lost 6 bases, the J end lost 2 bases, and 14 bases lay between the germline ends. The germline V gene encodes CDR1 LGHDT and CDR2 YNNKEL (reference sequence). The DNA for the CDR3 is TGTGCCAGCAGTTACTCAAGTCAGGGCAATCAGCCCCAGCATTTT. Its translation is CASSYSSQGNQPQHF.

This clonotype was seen a handful of times. The V and J genes are TRBV12-3 or TRBV12-4 and TRBJ1-2, with 7 bases fitting TRBD1. V lost 5 bases and J lost 2; bases outside the gene matches: 17. This CDR3 is 18 amino acids long. CDR3 region: CASSPRDRDLNWNYGYTF. In DNA, the CDR3 is TGTGCCAGCAGTCCTCGGGACAGAGACTTAAACTGGAACTATGGCTACACCTTC.

Many counts were recorded for this clonotype. The chain carries TRBV12-3 or TRBV12-4 and TRBJ2-2; D gene uncertain. Trimming pared 6 bases from V and 0 bases from J, leaving 11 bases between. CDR3 length equals 15 residues. As DNA, the CDR3 is TGTGCCAGCAGCCCAAGTGACGCGAACACCGGGGAGCTGTTTTTT. This codes for CASSPSDANTGELFF.